This is a list of T cell receptor beta chains from one sample in a study of spatial heterogeneity in lung cancer. Each CDR3 protein is one row after TCRdb ran MiXCR on the 5' RACE reads. The table shows 40,000 to 50,000 distinct CDR3 sequences, with about 10% occurring only once. This material consisted of PBMCs, taken at follow-up. These receptors all come from a female donor with early-stage non-small cell lung cancer. Each CDR3 is given with its conserved first and last residue. The order of the fields is D gene, clone size, CDR3 length, J gene, V gene, CDR3 DNA, CDR3 protein. D genes are given only for firm matches. A clone size is listed for some rows: how often the clone was seen (once, few, many), or a class if it is expanded.

- once 12 TRBJ2-7 TRBV20-1 TGCAGTGCTAGCGCAAGCAACTACGAGCAGTACTTC CSASASNYEQYF
TRBD2 - 16 TRBJ2-1 TRBV29-1 TGCAGCGTTGAACGACTAGCGGGATCCTCCTACAATGAGCAGTTCTTC CSVERLAGSSYNEQFF
- many 14 TRBJ2-1 TRBV10-3 TGTGCCATCAGAGACCGGGTTATCCACAATGAGCAGTTCTTC CAIRDRVIHNEQFF
TRBD1 many 16 TRBJ2-5 TRBV11-2 TGTGCCAGCAGAAAACCGGGACAGAAGTACCAAGAGACCCAGTACTTC CASRKPGQKYQETQYF
- medium-sized 15 TRBJ2-7 TRBV7-8 TGTGCCAGCAGCCCCCCGTTAAGATTCTCCTACGAGCAGTACTTC CASSPPLRFSYEQYF
- few 16 TRBJ1-5 TRBV28 TGTGCCAGCACAACCTTAGAGCAGGGGATTTATCAGCCCCAGCATTTT CASTTLEQGIYQPQHF
TRBD1 many 12 TRBJ1-3 TRBV29-1 TGCAGCGTGGACCGGGACAGTGACACCATATATTTT CSVDRDSDTIYF
- few 9 TRBJ2-3 TRBV20-1 TGCAGTCAAAAGGCTACGCAGTATTTT CSQKATQYF
- few 16 TRBJ2-3 TRBV3-1 TGTGCCAGCAGCACTCTCGGCGGGGGCAACACAGATACGCAGTATTTT CASSTLGGGNTDTQYF
TRBD1 few 14 TRBJ2-1 TRBV19 TGTGCCAGTAGTATCAGGGGGCCCTACAATGAGCAGTTCTTC CASSIRGPYNEQFF
TRBD2 many 17 TRBJ2-5 TRBV7-3 TGTGCCAGCAGCCCAGGACTAGCGGGGGTACTCCAAGAGACCCAGTACTTC CASSPGLAGVLQETQYF
- many 15 TRBJ1-1 TRBV12-3/TRBV12-4 TGTGCCAGCAGTTTAGCCGGCAGTCTTAACACTGAAGCTTTCTTT CASSLAGSLNTEAFF
- few 13 TRBJ1-6 TRBV20-1 TGCAGTGCCAACTCGGGGACTAATTCACCCCTCCACTTT CSANSGTNSPLHF
- - 16 TRBJ2-3 TRBV20-1 TGCAGTGCTAGAATTTATACGGGGGCCGCGGGGGATACGCAGTATTTT CSARIYTGAAGDTQYF
TRBD1 few 16 TRBJ1-1 TRBV5-1 TGCGCCAGCAGCTCTACAGGGGGCGCTTATGACACTGAAGCTTTCTTT CASSSTGGAYDTEAFF
TRBD2 few 18 TRBJ2-4 TRBV4-1 TGCGCCAGCAGCCTCGGAAGGAGTAGCGGGGGGACCAAAAACATTCAGTACTTC CASSLGRSSGGTKNIQYF
- many 13 TRBJ2-3 TRBV29-1 TGCAGCGTCGCGGCCCCTAGCACAGATACGCAGTATTTT CSVAAPSTDTQYF
- many 13 TRBJ2-7 TRBV12-3/TRBV12-4 TGTGCCAGCAGAACCGGGACGGTCTACGAGCAGTACTTC CASRTGTVYEQYF
- few 16 TRBJ2-7 TRBV6-5 TGTGCCAGCAGTGACGCCACCATCGGGGTCGCATACGAGCAGTACTTC CASSDATIGVAYEQYF
TRBD1 - 13 TRBJ1-5 TRBV2 TGTGCCAGCGGACAGGGTAGCAATCAGCCCCAGCATTTT CASGQGSNQPQHF